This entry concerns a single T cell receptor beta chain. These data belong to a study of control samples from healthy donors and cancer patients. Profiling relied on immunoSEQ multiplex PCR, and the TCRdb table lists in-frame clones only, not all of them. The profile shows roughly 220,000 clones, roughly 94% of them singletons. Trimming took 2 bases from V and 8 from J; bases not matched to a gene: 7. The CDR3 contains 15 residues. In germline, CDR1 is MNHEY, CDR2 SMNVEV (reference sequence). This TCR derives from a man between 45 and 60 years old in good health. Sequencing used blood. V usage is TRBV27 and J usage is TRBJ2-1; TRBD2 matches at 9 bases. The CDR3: CASSLAGGPRDEQFF. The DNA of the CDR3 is TGTGCCAGCAGTTTAGCGGGGGGGCCTCGGGATGAGCAGTTCTTC.